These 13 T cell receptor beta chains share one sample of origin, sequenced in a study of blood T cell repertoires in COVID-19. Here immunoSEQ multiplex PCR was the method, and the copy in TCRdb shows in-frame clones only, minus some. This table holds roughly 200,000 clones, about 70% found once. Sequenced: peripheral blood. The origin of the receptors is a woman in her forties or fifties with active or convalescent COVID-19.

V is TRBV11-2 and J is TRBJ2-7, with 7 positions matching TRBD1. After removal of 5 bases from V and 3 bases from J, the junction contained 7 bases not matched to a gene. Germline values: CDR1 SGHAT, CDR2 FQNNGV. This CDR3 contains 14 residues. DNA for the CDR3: TGTGCCAGCAGCGTAAACAGGGGCGTCTACGAGCAGTACTTC. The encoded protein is CASSVNRGVYEQYF.

The CDR3 sequence is CASSLKSGAGGNYGYTF. Here the CDR3 DNA reads TGCGCCAGCAGCTTGAAATCCGGGGCAGGGGGTAACTATGGCTACACCTTC. V and J are TRBV5-1 and TRBJ1-2; 7 bases are shared with TRBD1. The germline gives CDR1 SGHRS, CDR2 YFSETQ. Trimming cost V 1 base and J 1 base; bases outside gene matches: 10. CDR3 size: 17 residues. Complete variable domain (other parts from reference TRBV5-1 and TRBJ1-2): KAGVTQTPRYLIKTRGQQVTLSCSPISGHRSVSWYQQTPGQGLQFLFEYFSETQRNKGNFPGRFSGRQFSNSRSEMNVSTLELGDSALYLCASSLKSGAGGNYGYTFGSGTRLTVV.

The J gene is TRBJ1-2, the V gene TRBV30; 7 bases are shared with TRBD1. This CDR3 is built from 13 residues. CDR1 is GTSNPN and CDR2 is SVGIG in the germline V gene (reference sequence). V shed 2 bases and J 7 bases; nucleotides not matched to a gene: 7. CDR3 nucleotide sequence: TGTGCCTGGAGTTTGGGCAGGGGGGTTGGCTACACCTTC. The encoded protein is CAWSLGRGVGYTF.

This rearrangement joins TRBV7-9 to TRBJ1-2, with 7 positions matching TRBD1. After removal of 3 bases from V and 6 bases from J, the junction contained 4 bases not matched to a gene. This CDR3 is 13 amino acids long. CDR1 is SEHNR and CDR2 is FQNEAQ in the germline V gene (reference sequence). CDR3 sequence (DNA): TGTGCCAGCAGCTTCTTTCAGGGGGATGGCTACACCTTC. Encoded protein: CASSFFQGDGYTF.

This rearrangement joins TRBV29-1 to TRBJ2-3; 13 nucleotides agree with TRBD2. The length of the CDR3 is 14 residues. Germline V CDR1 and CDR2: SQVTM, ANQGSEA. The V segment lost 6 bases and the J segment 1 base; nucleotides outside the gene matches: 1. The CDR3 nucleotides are TGCAGCGTAGGGACTAGCGGGGGCACAGATACGCAGTATTTT. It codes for CSVGTSGGTDTQYF.

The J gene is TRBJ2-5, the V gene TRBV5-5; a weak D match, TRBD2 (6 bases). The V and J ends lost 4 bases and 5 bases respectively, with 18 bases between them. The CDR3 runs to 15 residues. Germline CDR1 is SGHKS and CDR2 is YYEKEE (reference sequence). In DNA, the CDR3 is TGTGCCAGCAGCCCCGGGAGATCGGACGTGGAGACCCAGTACTTC. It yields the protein CASSPGRSDVETQYF.

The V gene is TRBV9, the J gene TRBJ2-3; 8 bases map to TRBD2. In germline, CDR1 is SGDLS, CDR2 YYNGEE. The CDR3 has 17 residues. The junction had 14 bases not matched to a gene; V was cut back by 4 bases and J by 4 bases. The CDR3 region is CASSPTQGGGRADTQYF. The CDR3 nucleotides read TGTGCCAGCAGCCCCACCCAAGGCGGGGGGCGAGCAGATACGCAGTATTTT.

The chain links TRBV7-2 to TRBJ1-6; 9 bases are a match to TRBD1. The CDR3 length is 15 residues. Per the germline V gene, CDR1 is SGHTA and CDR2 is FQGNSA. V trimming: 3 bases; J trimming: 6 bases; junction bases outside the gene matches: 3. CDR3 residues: CASSLGTGRNSPLHF. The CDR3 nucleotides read TGTGCCAGCAGCTTGGGGACAGGGCGTAATTCACCCCTCCACTTT.

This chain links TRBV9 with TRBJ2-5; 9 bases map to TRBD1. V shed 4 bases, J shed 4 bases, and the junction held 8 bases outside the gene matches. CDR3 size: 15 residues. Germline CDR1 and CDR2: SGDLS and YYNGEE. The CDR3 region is CASSRQGVGGETQYF. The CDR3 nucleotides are TGTGCCAGCAGCCGACAGGGGGTGGGAGGAGAGACCCAGTACTTC.

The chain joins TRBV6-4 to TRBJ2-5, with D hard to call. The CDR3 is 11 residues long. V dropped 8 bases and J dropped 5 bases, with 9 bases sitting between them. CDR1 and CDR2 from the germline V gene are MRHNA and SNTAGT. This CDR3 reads CASPAAETQYF. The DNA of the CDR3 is TGTGCCAGCCCCGCCGCGGAGACCCAGTACTTC.

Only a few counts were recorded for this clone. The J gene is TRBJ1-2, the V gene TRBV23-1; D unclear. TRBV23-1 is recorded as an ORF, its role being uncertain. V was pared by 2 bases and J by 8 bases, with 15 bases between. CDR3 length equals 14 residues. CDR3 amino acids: CASSQRAGNKGYTF. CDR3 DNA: TGCGCCAGCAGTCAACGGGCGGGTAATAAGGGCTACACCTTC.

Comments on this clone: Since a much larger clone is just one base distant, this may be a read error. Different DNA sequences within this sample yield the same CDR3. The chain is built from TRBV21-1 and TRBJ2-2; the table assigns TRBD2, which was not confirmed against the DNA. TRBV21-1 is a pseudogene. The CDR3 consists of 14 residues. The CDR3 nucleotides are TGTGCCAGCAGCAAAGGCGGGGGCACCGGGGAACTGTTTTTT. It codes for CASSKGGGTGELFF.

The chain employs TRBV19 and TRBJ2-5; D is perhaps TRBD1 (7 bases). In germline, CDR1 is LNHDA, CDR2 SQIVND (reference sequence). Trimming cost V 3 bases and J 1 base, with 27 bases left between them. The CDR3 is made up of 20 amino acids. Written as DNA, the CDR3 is TGTGCCAGTAGTATGAGGCAGGGGGGCTCAACCCGCTCGCTCCAAGAGACCCAGTACTTC. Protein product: CASSMRQGGSTRSLQETQYF. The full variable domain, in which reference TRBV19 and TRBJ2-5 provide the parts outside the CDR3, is DGGITQSPKYLFRKEGQNVTLSCEQNLNHDAMYWYRQDPGQGLRLIYYSQIVNDFQKGDIAEGYSVSREKKESFPLTVTSAQKNPTAFYLCASSMRQGGSTRSLQETQYFGPGTRLLVL.